This TCR beta chain was recovered during a study of cytomegalovirus exposure and HLA in healthy donors. Study-level points and caveats: Later examination showed HLA-associated TCR beta chains had greater clonal expansion than equally common others. Presence/absence analyses treated sequencing depth as roughly uniform across donors. Reportedly, cytomegalovirus status was diagnosed with high sensitivity and specificity.

With 60 Vbeta and 13 Jbeta primers, the PCR was carried out. How the authors handled the data: A later analysis tallied tens of millions of unique TCR beta chains, 9 million to 12 million of them shared. Clones were read by immunoSEQ multiplex PCR, and TCRdb kept only the in-frame ones, dropping some. V, J and clone size derive from that table, while D and trimming were established from the DNA sequence. Altogether under 200,000 clones are present, around 85% being singletons, with the ten largest covering 0.85% to 1%. This CDR3 is built from 16 residues. As to this clone: Its antigen is unidentified.

This receptor was identified in a woman in her twenties or thirties in good health and CMV-seronegative. The sample comprised PBMCs. The rearrangement joins TRBV21-1 to TRBJ2-5; TRBD2 is the table's D call, not checked against the DNA. TRBV21-1 is a documented pseudogene. The DNA of the CDR3 is TGTGCCAGCAGCAAACTAGCGGGGGAATGGCAAGAGACCCAGTACTTC. It translates to CASSKLAGEWQETQYF.